The T cell receptor (beta chain) described here comes from a study of CD8 T cells in ankylosing spondylitis. Whole-study findings and limits: The authors reported significant enrichment of disease-linked clones in matched ankylosing spondylitis synovial fluid. One TCR beta motif, made up of several highly homologous variants, appeared characteristic of ankylosing spondylitis blood.

As for this clonotype: Its antigen remains unknown.

TCRdb re-called the 5' RACE reads through MiXCR, storing one row per CDR3 protein. The sample holds hundreds of thousands of distinct CDR3 sequences; about 16% are singletons and the top ten take about two fifths. Germline CDR1 and CDR2: LGHDT and YNNKEL (reference sequence). The CDR3 contains 16 residues. The V gene end was trimmed by 0 bases and the J gene end by 5 bases; junction bases not matched to a gene: 2. The rearrangement links TRBV3-1 to TRBJ2-1, with 12 bases identical to TRBD2. This clonotype was sampled from a male donor with ankylosing spondylitis. Sequencing was carried out using blood, either unsorted or a sorted T cell fraction (not recorded which). CDR3: CASSQERTSGDNEQFF. CDR3 bases: TGTGCCAGCAGCCAAGAGCGGACTAGCGGGGACAATGAGCAGTTCTTC.